One sample yielded the 20 T cell receptor beta chains listed below, sequenced in a study of vaccination and CD4 T cells after COVID-19. Researchers used the Oncomine TCR Beta short-read assay to sequence DNA from cultured CD4+ T cells. TCRdb recomputed calls from the PCR reads with MiXCR, one row per CDR3 protein. The top ten hold approximately 21% of the sample, which has roughly 20,000 distinct CDR3 sequences, roughly half seen once. Their recognized antigens are unknown. Time point specified: late sampling 161 to 241 days after vaccination in three convalescent patients. Treatment meaning: roughly 10-day PBMC culture with coronavirus spike peptide pools or control peptides (ViraFEST assay). The sample was CD4+ T cells from blood, cultured in vitro, taken about 7 months after SARS-CoV-2 vaccination. Receptors originate from a human donor who had recovered from COVID-19.

V is TRBV2 and J is TRBJ1-6; possible D gene TRBD1, 5 bases. This CDR3 spans 16 amino acids. Trimming removed 4 bases from V and 6 bases from J, with 16 bases in between. CDR1 is SNHLY, CDR2 FYNNEI, per germline. CDR3 sequence: CASSGGGTVRNSPLHF. DNA of the CDR3: TGTGCCAGCAGTGGGGGAGGGACCGTGCGTAATTCACCCCTCCACTTT. Supplemented by reference TRBV2 and TRBJ1-6, the full variable domain reads EPEVTQTPSHQVTQMGQEVILRCVPISNHLYFYWYRQILGQKVEFLVSFYNNEISEKSEIFDDQFSVERPDGSNFTLKIRSTKLEDSAMYFCASSGGGTVRNSPLHFGNGTRLTVT.

The chain is built from TRBV20-1 and TRBJ2-5; 11 bases agree with TRBD2. The ends lost 0 bases at V and 4 bases at J; junction bases unmatched: 4. Germline-derived CDR1 and CDR2 are DFQATT and SNEGSKA (reference sequence). CDR3 length: 15 amino acids. The CDR3 sequence: CSARDRLAGGETQYF. The CDR3 nucleotides are TGCAGTGCTAGAGATCGGCTAGCGGGAGGAGAGACCCAGTACTTC.

This chain joins TRBV7-2 and TRBJ2-7; possible D gene TRBD1, 5 bases. There are 14 residues in the CDR3. Deletions cut 1 base from V and 2 bases from J, with 9 bases between. Germline V CDR1 and CDR2: SGHTA, FQGNSA. The CDR3 bases are TGTGCCAGCAGCTTAGGCAGGGTCCCCTACGAGCAGTACTTC. Protein sequence: CASSLGRVPYEQYF.

The V and J genes are TRBV6-5 and TRBJ1-6, with D uncertain. Trimming removed 2 bases from V and 0 bases from J, with 11 bases in between. CDR3 size: 17 residues. Germline V gives CDR1 MNHEY, CDR2 SVGAGI. CDR3: CASSYGGRSSYNSPLHF. The DNA of the CDR3 is TGTGCCAGCAGTTACGGCGGCAGGAGCTCCTATAATTCACCCCTCCACTTT.

V gene TRBV20-1 combines with J gene TRBJ2-5; possible D gene TRBD2, 6 bases. The CDR3 runs to 15 residues. Per germline, CDR1 DFQATT and CDR2 SNEGSKA (reference sequence). The germline V and J ends were trimmed by 6 bases and 4 bases, with 21 bases remaining between them. CDR3: CSANTPEGPGETQYF. For the CDR3, the DNA is TGCAGTGCCAATACCCCGGAGGGCCCGGGAGAGACCCAGTACTTC.

This chain links TRBV6-1 with TRBJ1-2; D is uncertain. The V end lost 8 bases, the J end lost 5 bases, and 12 bases lay between the germline ends. Germline CDR1 is MNHNS and CDR2 is SASEGT. This CDR3 comprises 12 residues. CDR3 DNA: TGTGCCAGCTCGGGCAGTGCATATGGCTACACCTTC. It yields the protein CASSGSAYGYTF.

The CDR3 reads CSAKGLLSTDTQYF. The CDR3 DNA sequence: TGCAGTGCTAAAGGTCTCCTCAGCACAGATACGCAGTATTTT. The chain combines TRBV20-1 with TRBJ2-3; D not certain. The germline gives CDR1 DFQATT, CDR2 SNEGSKA (reference sequence). This CDR3 has 14 amino acids. Trimming stripped 4 bases from V and 0 bases from J, with 11 bases between.

This clonotype was seen a few times. V gene TRBV19 combines with J gene TRBJ2-1, with 8 bases identical to TRBD2. Germline values: CDR1 LNHDA, CDR2 SQIVND (reference sequence). The CDR3 runs to 15 residues. The J segment lost 7 bases and the V segment lost 5 bases, leaving 10 bases of the junction unmatched. CDR3 sequence: CASSPRSGSLNEQFF. The CDR3, as DNA: TGTGCCAGTAGTCCGAGAAGCGGGAGTTTAAATGAGCAGTTCTTC.

This clonotype was counted between two and nine times. The chain combines TRBV4-3 with TRBJ2-7, with 14 bases fitting TRBD2. Germline V CDR1 and CDR2: LGHNA, YSLEER. Losses at the gene ends were 4 bases for V and 5 bases for J; bases not matched to a gene: 7. CDR3 length equals 16 residues. CDR3 region: CASSPGTSGRVNEQYF. Written as DNA, the CDR3 is TGCGCCAGCAGCCCCGGGACTAGCGGGAGAGTAAACGAGCAGTACTTC.

This clonotype was counted only a few times. This chain connects TRBV7-6 to TRBJ1-6; weak D call: TRBD1 (5 bases). V gave up 3 bases and J gave up 5 bases, with 11 bases separating them. CDR1 SGHVS and CDR2 FNYEAQ come from the germline V gene. This CDR3 is built from 15 residues. As DNA, the CDR3 is TGTGCCAGCAGCTTCAGGGCTGAAGATAATTCACCCCTCCACTTT. It yields the protein CASSFRAEDNSPLHF.

The V gene is TRBV20-1, the J gene TRBJ1-5, with D unresolved. Deletions cut 5 bases from V and 0 bases from J, with 17 bases between. The V gene's germline CDR1 is DFQATT and CDR2 SNEGSKA (reference sequence). This CDR3 comprises 16 residues. CDR3 coding DNA: TGCAGTGCTTCTAAAACCAGAGTCCTTAGCAATCAGCCCCAGCATTTT. It specifies CSASKTRVLSNQPQHF.

By sample share, this clonotype is medium-sized. The V gene is TRBV15, the J gene TRBJ2-3; TRBD2 matches at 7 bases. The CDR3 loop spans 15 amino acids. V lost 3 bases, J lost 3 bases, and 6 bases stayed unmatched. CDR1 and CDR2 (germline): LNHNV, YYDKDF (reference sequence). CDR3 bases: TGTGCCACCAGCAGTTCGCGGGAGCCAACAGATACGCAGTATTTT. Protein: CATSSSREPTDTQYF.

This chain links TRBV2 with TRBJ2-4, with 7 nucleotides matching TRBD2. This CDR3 comprises 12 residues. V was pared by 8 bases and J by 5 bases, with 3 bases of the junction left unmatched. Germline V gene data show CDR1 as SNHLY and CDR2 as FYNNEI. The CDR3 nucleotides are TGTGCCAGCTTGGGGGGGGAAAACATTCAGTACTTC. Its translation is CASLGGENIQYF.

In this sample, this clonotype turned up a few times. The chain recombines TRBV7-9 with TRBJ1-2; D is uncertain. The germline V gene encodes CDR1 SEHNR and CDR2 FQNEAQ (reference sequence). V shed 4 bases and J shed 1 base, with 13 bases lying between them. The CDR3 totals 15 residues. CDR3 loop: CASSSHGDGNYGYTF. As DNA, the CDR3 is TGTGCCAGCAGCTCCCACGGGGATGGTAACTATGGCTACACCTTC. Together with reference TRBV7-9 and TRBJ1-2, the CDR3 gives the full variable domain: DTGVSQNPRHKITKRGQNVTFRCDPISEHNRLYWYRQTLGQGPEFLTYFQNEAQLEKSRLLSDRFSAERPKGSFSTLEIQRTEQGDSAMYLCASSSHGDGNYGYTFGSGTRLTVV.

This clonotype was seen more than once but under ten times. The chain joins TRBV7-6 to TRBJ2-7; 9 bases fit TRBD2. Germline V gene data show CDR1 as SGHVS and CDR2 as FNYEAQ. This CDR3 has 17 residues. V lost 5 bases, J lost 5 bases, and 16 bases stayed unmatched. Written as DNA, the CDR3 is TGTGCCAGCAGCCCACAGGTCCTAGCGGGGAACGCCCACGAGCAGTACTTC. Residues: CASSPQVLAGNAHEQYF.

This clonotype was observed a handful of times. This chain connects TRBV6-9 to TRBJ2-3; D may be TRBD1 (6 bases). CDR3 length: 14 amino acids. Trimming stripped 7 bases from V and 1 base from J, with 12 bases between. Germline V lookup: CDR1 MNHGY, CDR2 SVAAGI. The CDR3 sequence: CASKGGSGTDTQYF. The CDR3 bases are TGTGCCAGCAAAGGGGGTTCTGGCACAGATACGCAGTATTTT.

The chain employs TRBV5-6 and TRBJ2-5; the D is unclear. This CDR3 region has 11 residues. Germline CDR1 and CDR2: SGHDT and YYEEEE. V was shortened by 5 bases and J by 5 bases, with 7 bases between the two germline ends. DNA for the CDR3: TGTGCCAGCAGTGATCGGGAGACCCAGTACTTC. Translation gives CASSDRETQYF.

The chain recombines TRBV7-2 with TRBJ1-3, with D tentatively TRBD1 (5 bases). The CDR3 is 16 residues long. V lost 3 bases, J lost 0 bases, and 12 bases lay in between. The germline CDR1 and CDR2 sequences are SGHTA and FQGNSA. The DNA of the CDR3 is TGTGCCAGCAGCTTCGGACAACACTCCTCTGGAAACACCATATATTTT. Encoded protein: CASSFGQHSSGNTIYF.

This clonotype appeared a few times. The rearrangement uses TRBV20-1 and TRBJ2-7; 13 bases line up with TRBD2. CDR3 length: 12 amino acids. Germline V lookup: CDR1 DFQATT, CDR2 SNEGSKA (reference sequence). With 6 bases clipped from V and 10 bases from J, the junction kept 6 bases outside the gene matches. The CDR3 protein is CSAGTSGDPQYF. CDR3 in DNA: TGCAGTGCGGGGACTAGCGGGGATCCACAGTACTTC.

CDR3 nucleotide sequence: TGCAGTGCTAGGAATGTTCGTCGGGGGGCCTTATCCGATACGCAGTATTTT. This codes for CSARNVRRGALSDTQYF. The chain links TRBV20-1 to TRBJ2-3; D is perhaps TRBD2 (7 bases). The CDR3 length is 17 residues. Germline assignment: CDR1 DFQATT and CDR2 SNEGSKA (reference sequence). Trimming left V 3 bases short and J 6 bases short, with 25 bases between.